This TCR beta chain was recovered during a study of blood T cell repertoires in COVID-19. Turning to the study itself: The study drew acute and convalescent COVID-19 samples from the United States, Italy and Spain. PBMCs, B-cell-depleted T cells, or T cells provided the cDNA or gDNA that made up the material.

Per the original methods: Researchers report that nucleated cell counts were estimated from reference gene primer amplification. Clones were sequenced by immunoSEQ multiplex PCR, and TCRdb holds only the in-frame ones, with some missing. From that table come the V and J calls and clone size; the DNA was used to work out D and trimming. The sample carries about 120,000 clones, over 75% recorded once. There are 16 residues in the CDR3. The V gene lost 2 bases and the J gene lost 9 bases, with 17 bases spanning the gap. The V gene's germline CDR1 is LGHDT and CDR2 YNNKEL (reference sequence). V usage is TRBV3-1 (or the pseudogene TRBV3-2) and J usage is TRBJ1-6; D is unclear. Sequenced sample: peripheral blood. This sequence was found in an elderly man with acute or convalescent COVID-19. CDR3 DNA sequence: TGTGCCAGCAGCCAATCACGGAGCGGAGTAGGTTCACCCCTCCACTTT. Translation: CASSQSRSGVGSPLHF.